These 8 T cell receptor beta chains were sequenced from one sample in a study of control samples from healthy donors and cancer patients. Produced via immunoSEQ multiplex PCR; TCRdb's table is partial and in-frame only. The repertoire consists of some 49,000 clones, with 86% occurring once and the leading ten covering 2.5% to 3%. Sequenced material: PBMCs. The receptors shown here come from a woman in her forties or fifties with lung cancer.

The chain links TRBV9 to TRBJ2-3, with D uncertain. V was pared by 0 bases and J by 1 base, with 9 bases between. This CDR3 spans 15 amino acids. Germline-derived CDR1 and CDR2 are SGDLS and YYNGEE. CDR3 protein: CASSVVSGRTDTQYF. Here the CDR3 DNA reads TGTGCCAGCAGCGTAGTCTCCGGGCGCACAGATACGCAGTATTTT.

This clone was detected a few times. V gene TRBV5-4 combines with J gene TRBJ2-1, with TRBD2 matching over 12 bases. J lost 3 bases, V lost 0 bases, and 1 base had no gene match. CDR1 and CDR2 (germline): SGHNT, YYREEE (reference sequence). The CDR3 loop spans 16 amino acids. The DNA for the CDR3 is TGTGCCAGCAGCTTGGAACTAGCGGGGGGCTACAATGAGCAGTTCTTC. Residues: CASSLELAGGYNEQFF.

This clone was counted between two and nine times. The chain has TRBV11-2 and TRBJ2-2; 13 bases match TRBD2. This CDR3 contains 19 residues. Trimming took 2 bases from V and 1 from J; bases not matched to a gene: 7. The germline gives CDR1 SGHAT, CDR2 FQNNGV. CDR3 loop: CASSLRPRLAGGNTGELFF. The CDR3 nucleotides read TGTGCCAGCAGCTTACGTCCAAGACTAGCGGGGGGGAACACCGGGGAGCTGTTTTTT.

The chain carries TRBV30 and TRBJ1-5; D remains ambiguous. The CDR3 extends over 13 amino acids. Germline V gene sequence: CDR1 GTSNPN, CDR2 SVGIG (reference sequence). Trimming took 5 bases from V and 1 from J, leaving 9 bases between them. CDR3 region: CAWSPGSNQPQHF. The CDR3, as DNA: TGTGCCTGGTCCCCGGGCAGCAATCAGCCCCAGCATTTT.

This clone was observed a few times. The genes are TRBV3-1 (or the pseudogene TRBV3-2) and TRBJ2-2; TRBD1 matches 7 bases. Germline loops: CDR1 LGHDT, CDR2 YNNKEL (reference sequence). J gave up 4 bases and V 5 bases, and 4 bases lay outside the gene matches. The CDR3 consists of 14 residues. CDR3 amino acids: CASSYRGSTGELFF. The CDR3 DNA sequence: TGTGCCAGCAGCTACAGGGGAAGCACCGGGGAGCTGTTTTTT.

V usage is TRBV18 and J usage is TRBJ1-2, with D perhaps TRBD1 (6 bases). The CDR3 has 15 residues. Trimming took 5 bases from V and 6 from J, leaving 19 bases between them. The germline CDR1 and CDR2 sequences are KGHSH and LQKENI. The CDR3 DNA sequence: TGTGCCAGCTCAACTATACTGGACAGCGGGGATGGCTACACCTTC. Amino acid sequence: CASSTILDSGDGYTF.

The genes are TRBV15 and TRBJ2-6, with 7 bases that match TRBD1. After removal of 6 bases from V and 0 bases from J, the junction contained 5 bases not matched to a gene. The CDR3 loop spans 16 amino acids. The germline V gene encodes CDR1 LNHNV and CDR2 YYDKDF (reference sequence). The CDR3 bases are TGTGCCACCAGTACAGGGGACGTCTCTGGGGCCAACGTCCTGACTTTC. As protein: CATSTGDVSGANVLTF.

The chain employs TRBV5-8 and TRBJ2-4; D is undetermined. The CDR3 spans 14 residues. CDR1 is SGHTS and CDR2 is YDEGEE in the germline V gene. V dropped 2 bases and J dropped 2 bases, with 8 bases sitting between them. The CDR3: CASSFFGTKNIQYF. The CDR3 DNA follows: TGTGCCAGCAGCTTCTTTGGGACCAAAAACATTCAGTACTTC.